The clone carrying this T cell receptor beta chain appeared a few times. The sample comes from a study of blood T cells in healthy people across ages. The CDR3 has 15 residues. Germline CDR1 is LNHDA and CDR2 is SQIVND (reference sequence). V was shortened by 0 bases and J by 5 bases, with 13 bases between the two germline ends. The second PCR ran roughly 7 to 12 cycles with a sample-barcoded 5' primer and J-beta primers. MiXCR, run by TCRdb on the 5' RACE reads, gives a single entry per CDR3 protein. The sample has approximately 490,000 distinct CDR3 sequences; around 24% are singletons. A further study also used this sample, focusing on T cells of mothers and their children.

This receptor was obtained from a boy aged 5-17 years in good health. Sequenced input: blood. The chain couples TRBV19 to TRBJ1-1; D is unclear. CDR3 amino acids: CASSIDPPGRTEAFF. CDR3 DNA: TGTGCCAGTAGTATAGACCCCCCAGGTCGGACTGAAGCTTTCTTT.